These 3 T cell receptor beta chains were all obtained from the same sample, sequenced in a study of T cells in Graves' hyperthyroidism and ophthalmopathy. Template material for amplifying TCR beta CDR3 regions consisted of RNA transcripts. The HTBI primer set was used in a first-round RT-PCR of the TCR CDR3. TCRdb analysed the multiplex PCR reads with MiXCR anew, one entry per CDR3 protein. In the table there are roughly 350,000 distinct CDR3 sequences, about 15% of which are singletons. Sequencing input: blood. These TCRs come from a woman between 25 and 40 years old with Graves' hyperthyroidism.

Remarks on this clonotype: This may come from a read error, since a much larger clone is one base off. The V call is TRBV9, the J call TRBJ2-5, with D possibly being TRBD2 (7 bases). The CDR3 consists of 14 residues. CDR1 SGDLS and CDR2 YYNGEE come from the germline V gene. The CDR3 is CASNVWGGAETQYF. The CDR3, as DNA: TGTGCCAGCAACGTATGGGGGGGCGCCGAGACCCAGTACTTC.

The rearrangement uses TRBV2 and TRBJ2-1; D unclear. The V end was cut by 8 bases, the J end by 12 bases, with 8 bases between. Germline-derived CDR1 and CDR2 are SNHLY and FYNNEI. This CDR3 comprises 9 residues. CDR3 amino acids: CASGVWQFF. The CDR3, as DNA: TGTGCCAGCGGAGTTTGGCAGTTCTTC.

This clonotype was seen a few times. CDR3 bases: TGTGCCAGCAGCGGTGGGGCGGGGGGCAATGAGCAGTTCTTC. This codes for CASSGGAGGNEQFF. The gene calls are TRBV9 and TRBJ2-1, with 8 bases that match TRBD2. This CDR3 is built from 14 residues. Germline V gene data show CDR1 as SGDLS and CDR2 as YYNGEE. The J segment lost 6 bases and the V segment lost 3 bases, leaving 5 bases of the junction unmatched. The full variable domain, in which reference TRBV9 and TRBJ2-1 provide the parts outside the CDR3, is DSGVTQTPKHLITATGQRVTLRCSPRSGDLSVYWYQQSLDQGLQFLIQYYNGEERAKGNILERFSAQQFPDLHSELNLSSLELGDSALYFCASSGGAGGNEQFFGPGTRLTVL.